Shown below are 22 T cell receptor beta chains from a single sample sequenced in a study of Ad26.COV2.S vaccination and SARS-CoV-2 variants. Here immunoSEQ multiplex PCR was the method, and the copy in TCRdb shows in-frame clones only, minus some. The repertoire includes 400,000 to 450,000 clones, around 90% of them detected once, and 9% to 15% sits in the top ten. Treatment denoted: approximately 18 received Ad26.COV2.S at low or high dose, single or two shots; several received placebo; per-sample allocation not given. Following the first vaccine or placebo injection, samples were taken on day 63. The sequencing used peripheral blood, collected in a trial of Ad26.COV2.S vaccine versus placebo. All receptors derive from a person aged 18-60 years who received the Ad26.COV2.S COVID-19 vaccine or a placebo.

This clone came up a few times. J is TRBJ2-1 and V is TRBV4-3; no firm D call. The ends were cut back, 0 bases at V and 3 bases at J, with 0 bases in the middle. CDR1 and CDR2 from the germline V gene are LGHNA and YSLEER. The CDR3 spans 12 residues. In DNA form, the CDR3 reads TGCGCCAGCAGCCAAGACTACAATGAGCAGTTCTTC. It is translated as CASSQDYNEQFF.

In DNA form, the CDR3 reads TGTGCCAGCAGTTTAGATATGGCAGGGAGGAACACTGAAGCTTTCTTT. It specifies CASSLDMAGRNTEAFF. The rearrangement uses TRBV2 and TRBJ1-1; D might be TRBD1 (5 bases). This CDR3 is 16 amino acids long. Germline CDR1 SNHLY, CDR2 FYNNEI. Trimming stripped 5 bases from V and 1 base from J, with 17 bases between. The variable domain in full, with the rest retrieved from reference TRBV2 and TRBJ1-1, is EPEVTQTPSHQVTQMGQEVILRCVPISNHLYFYWYRQILGQKVEFLVSFYNNEISEKSEIFDDQFSVERPDGSNFTLKIRSTKLEDSAMYFCASSLDMAGRNTEAFFGQGTRLTVV.

This chain connects TRBV4-1 to TRBJ2-7; D unclear. Germline V gene sequence: CDR1 MGHRA, CDR2 YSYEKL. This CDR3 region has 15 residues. Trimming took 4 bases from V and 2 from J, leaving 15 bases between them. This chain's CDR3 is CASSLSGTETYEQYF. CDR3 nucleotides: TGCGCCAGCAGCCTTAGTGGAACAGAGACCTACGAGCAGTACTTC.

The gene calls are TRBV5-1 and TRBJ2-7; D not certain. The CDR3 length is 14 residues. The V end lost 2 bases, the J end lost 0 bases, and 9 bases lay between the germline ends. CDR1 and CDR2 (germline): SGHRS, YFSETQ. The CDR3 nucleotides are TGCGCCAGCAGCTTCGGTTCTGACTCCTACGAGCAGTACTTC. Translating gives CASSFGSDSYEQYF.

The J gene is TRBJ2-1, the V gene TRBV5-1, with 8 bases fitting TRBD1. The junction had 15 bases not matched to a gene; V was cut back by 0 bases and J by 7 bases. This CDR3 has 18 amino acids. CDR1 and CDR2 (germline): SGHRS, YFSETQ. The DNA of the CDR3 is TGCGCCAGCAGCTTGGGGGGTGTTCCGGGACAGGTCCGGAATGAGCAGTTCTTC. This codes for CASSLGGVPGQVRNEQFF.

Worth noting for this clone: Other nucleotide sequences in the sample specify the same CDR3. The gene calls are TRBV30 and TRBJ1-1; the D gene is possibly TRBD1 (6 bases). This CDR3 comprises 13 residues. Trimming stripped 0 bases from V and 3 bases from J, with 8 bases between. Germline CDR1 and CDR2: GTSNPN and SVGIG (reference sequence). This chain's CDR3 is CAWSVQGDTEAFF. CDR3 sequence (DNA): TGTGCCTGGAGTGTACAGGGTGACACTGAAGCTTTCTTT.

The chain links TRBV15 to TRBJ1-6; tentatively, D is TRBD1 (5 bases). Germline V CDR1 and CDR2: LNHNV, YYDKDF (reference sequence). The V end was cut by 0 bases, the J end by 5 bases, with 11 bases between. The CDR3 is 16 amino acids. The CDR3 nucleotides read TGTGCCACCAGCAGAGAATTGGGACGTAATAATTCACCCCTCCACTTT. Amino acid sequence: CATSRELGRNNSPLHF.

This chain uses TRBV7-2 with TRBJ1-6, with a possible D match to TRBD1 (5 bases). V was clipped by 2 bases and J by 10 bases, with 15 bases between them. The length of the CDR3 is 15 residues. CDR1 is SGHTA and CDR2 is FQGNSA in the germline V gene. The CDR3 nucleotides are TGTGCCAGCAGCTTAATGGGGCAGGGAAACTCACCCCTCCACTTT. Translating gives CASSLMGQGNSPLHF.

This clone was counted between two and nine times. The chain carries TRBV6-2 or TRBV6-3 and TRBJ2-1; D call uncertain. CDR1 and CDR2 from the germline V gene are MNHEY and SVGEGT. CDR3 length equals 14 residues. Trimming removed 2 bases from V and 3 bases from J, with 8 bases in between. The CDR3 nucleotides are TGTGCCAGCAGTTACACACTGGACTACAATGAGCAGTTCTTC. It translates to CASSYTLDYNEQFF.

The CDR3 spells CASSPEGNEQFF. In nucleotides, the CDR3 is TGTGCCAGCAGTCCGGAGGGCAATGAGCAGTTCTTC. V usage is TRBV6-5 and J usage is TRBJ2-1, with a weak D call TRBD2 (6 bases). V shed 5 bases and J shed 6 bases, with 8 bases lying between them. This CDR3 has 12 residues. The germline V gene encodes CDR1 MNHEY and CDR2 SVGAGI.

This clone was counted a single time. The chain carries TRBV10-3 and TRBJ1-6; 9 bases align to TRBD1. The CDR3 runs to 14 residues. Germline CDR1 reads ENHRY; CDR2 reads SYGVKD. The trim removed 2 bases at V and 9 bases at J, leaving 2 bases unmatched. CDR3: CAISEGQGLSPLHF. The CDR3 region has the DNA TGTGCCATCAGTGAGGGACAGGGGCTTTCACCCCTCCACTTT.

V usage is TRBV30 and J usage is TRBJ1-1; 7 nucleotides match TRBD1. This CDR3 contains 12 residues. V lost 6 bases and J lost 5; bases outside the gene matches: 6. The germline gives CDR1 GTSNPN, CDR2 SVGIG (reference sequence). The CDR3 sequence: CACSLTGTEAFF. CDR3 in DNA: TGTGCCTGTTCCCTGACAGGGACTGAAGCTTTCTTT.

V gene TRBV4-1 combines with J gene TRBJ1-1; no definite D call. Germline V gives CDR1 MGHRA, CDR2 YSYEKL. Trimming removed 4 bases from V and 1 base from J, with 7 bases in between. The CDR3 length is 13 residues. The CDR3, as DNA: TGCGCCAGCAGCCCTTCTGGGAACACTGAAGCTTTCTTT. This gives the protein CASSPSGNTEAFF.

This rearrangement joins TRBV28 to TRBJ2-7; no clear D. The CDR3 has 13 amino acids. V dropped 3 bases and J dropped 3 bases, with 9 bases sitting between them. Germline CDR1 and CDR2: MDHEN and SYDVKM. The CDR3 reads CASSFKFGYEQYF. The CDR3 region has the DNA TGTGCCAGCAGTTTCAAGTTCGGCTACGAGCAGTACTTC.

V is TRBV7-9 and J is TRBJ1-3, with TRBD1 matching over 7 bases. Germline CDR1 is SEHNR and CDR2 is FQNEAQ (reference sequence). This CDR3 is built from 15 residues. V was pared by 1 base and J by 0 bases, with 0 bases of the junction left unmatched. CDR3 bases: TGTGCCAGCAGCTTAGGGGACAGCTCTGGAAACACCATATATTTT. Protein sequence: CASSLGDSSGNTIYF.

The gene calls are TRBV7-9 and TRBJ1-2, with D possibly being TRBD1 (5 bases). Germline assignment: CDR1 SEHNR and CDR2 FQNEAQ (reference sequence). Trimming pared 0 bases from V and 2 bases from J, leaving 10 bases between. This CDR3 is built from 15 residues. The CDR3 here is CASSLAQGANYGYTF. The CDR3 DNA is TGTGCCAGCAGCTTAGCGCAAGGGGCGAACTATGGCTACACCTTC.

This clone appeared once. The genes are TRBV28 and TRBJ2-7; TRBD2 might be the D (5 bases). The CDR3 spans 12 residues. Germline V gene data show CDR1 as MDHEN and CDR2 as SYDVKM. Trimming removed 10 bases at V and 3 bases at J, with 13 bases between. The DNA for the CDR3 is TGTGCCACCGGACTGACTATCTACGAGCAGTACTTC. Protein sequence: CATGLTIYEQYF.

The V and J genes are TRBV7-2 and TRBJ2-1, with a tentative D call TRBD2 (5 bases). The CDR3 has 15 amino acids. Trimming took off 0 bases at V and 5 bases at J, with 11 bases between the two ends. CDR1 and CDR2 from the germline V gene are SGHTA and FQGNSA. The chain's CDR3 is CASSLAFRLNNEQFF. CDR3 in DNA: TGTGCCAGCAGCTTAGCGTTCAGACTAAACAATGAGCAGTTCTTC.

The V and J genes are TRBV6-5 and TRBJ2-3; tentative D call: TRBD2 (6 bases). The germline V and J ends were trimmed by 2 bases and 4 bases, with 13 bases remaining between them. Per germline, CDR1 MNHEY and CDR2 SVGAGI. CDR3 length: 15 residues. The CDR3 spells CASSYRASVPDTQYF. In DNA, the CDR3 is TGTGCCAGCAGTTACAGGGCTAGCGTCCCAGATACGCAGTATTTT.

The gene calls are TRBV28 and TRBJ1-4, with D unresolved. V lost 7 bases and J lost 7, with 19 bases in between. The CDR3 is 15 residues long. Per the germline V gene, CDR1 is MDHEN and CDR2 is SYDVKM. Written as DNA, the CDR3 is TGTGCCAGCACTGGACGACATACGGGTTCTGAAAAACTGTTTTTT. This codes for CASTGRHTGSEKLFF. The full variable domain, rest sourced from reference TRBV28 and TRBJ1-4, is DVKVTQSSRYLVKRTGEKVFLECVQDMDHENMFWYRQDPGLGLRLIYFSYDVKMKEKGDIPEGYSVSREKKERFSLILESASTNQTSMYLCASTGRHTGSEKLFFGSGTQLSVL.

This chain links TRBV3-1 (or the pseudogene TRBV3-2) with TRBJ2-1; D might be TRBD2 (5 bases). The CDR3 totals 15 residues. Germline CDR1 is LGHDT and CDR2 is YNNKEL (reference sequence). The ends were cut back, 1 base at V and 2 bases at J, with 9 bases in the middle. The CDR3 coding sequence is TGTGCCAGCAGCCAAGGGGGAGCGGCCTACAATGAGCAGTTCTTC. It specifies CASSQGGAAYNEQFF.

The chain combines TRBV4-2 with TRBJ2-2; perhaps TRBD2 as D (6 bases). The CDR3 runs to 14 residues. Germline CDR1 reads LGHNA; CDR2 reads YNFKEQ. Trimming stripped 5 bases from V and 5 bases from J, with 12 bases between. CDR3 residues: CASSISGITGELFF. The CDR3 nucleotides are TGTGCCAGCAGCATTAGCGGAATAACCGGGGAGCTGTTTTTT.